This entry concerns a single TCR beta chain. This receptor's antigen is unknown. No clone much larger than this one lies a single base away; base qualities are absent. Ficoll-Paque density gradient centrifugation was used to isolate PBMCs. This sample is drawn from a study of T-cell memory formation after mild COVID-19 (dated by TCRdb to the early 2020s). Some background on the complete study: TCR sequence clusters from the two donors were found to be largely donor specific. In a couple of donors, T-cell clones that expanded and contracted after mild COVID-19 were tracked by sequencing TCRalpha and TCRbeta repertoires over time. The cohort comprised two young, previously healthy adult volunteers, one female and one male.

Sequences MGHRA (CDR1) and YSYEKL (CDR2) are obtained from the germline V gene. The CDR3 measures 15 amino acids from cysteine to phenylalanine. Solely the CDR3 DNA is kept, with 45 bases framed from the first base. A distance of 14 bases separates the germline ends of V and J, which lose 0 bases and 6 bases respectively. The instrument given in TCRdb is Illumina NovaSeq 6000. TCRalpha and TCRbeta cDNA libraries were constructed by 5'RACE with constant-segment primers, with sample barcodes and unique molecular identifiers being introduced. RNA was extracted from every sample with Trizol reagent. Amplification of the libraries took two PCR steps, and the second step added a second sample barcode plus Illumina TruSeq adapters. Libraries were sequenced on an Illumina NovaSeq with 2 x 150 bp paired-end reads. In the source study's methods: With migec v1.2.7, reads were demultiplexed and then collapsed into UMI-guided consensus sequences. Using mixcr v2.1.11, UMI consensuses were aligned to TRA and TRB V and J templates and then assembled into clonotypes. A clonotype was counted as expanded or contracted only when both edgeR and NoisET called the clonotype significant, with the noise models trained on biological replicates. edgeR calls used a false discovery rate-adjusted p below 0.01 and a log2 fold-change threshold of 1. As an exploratory analysis of dynamics, max-normalized trajectories of the 1000 most abundant clonotypes were examined with PCA combined with hierarchical clustering. Separately sequenced CD4+ and CD8+ repertoires were used to assign a CD4 or CD8 phenotype to each responding clone. The public reads were quality trimmed at Q25 with fastp and then assembled into clones with MiXCR by TCRdb, keeping productive beta chains. Under each unique CDR3 protein, matching rows form one entry showing the most common genes and DNA. For this entry, the V and J calls and clone size follow TCRdb and not the study's own pipeline. Within this sample are 70,000 to 95,000 distinct CDR3 sequences, with 9.5% to 15% of them counted one time only. Clones ranked in the top ten supply around two fifths of the sample.

What the research found in general, with its limitations: SARS-CoV-2 specificity of the second-wave clones peaking on day 37 was not confirmed. Some responding clones were detected in pre-infection memory, suggesting pre-existing cross-reactive memory T cells joined the SARS-CoV-2 response. The study covered only two mild cases, and larger cohorts including severe cases with pre-infection samples were considered necessary. Contracting CD4+ clones were found mainly in CM and EM memory subsets, while CD8+ clones were enriched in EMRA. Clones that contracted from day 15 to 85 showed balanced CD4/CD8 phenotypes, whereas a second wave of clones that expanded from day 15 to 37 leaned towards CD4+.

This receptor chain uses TRBV4-1 and TRBJ1-1; the D gene is perhaps TRBD1, from 6 matching bases. The source of this sequence is a man aged 18 to 30 who had mild COVID-19 (a few samples of this study predate the infection). The sample titles of this study are shuffled in the database, so cell type and time point are left out; the donor was told from shared clones. Sample: PBMCs or a T cell subset sorted from them (not recorded which). The sequenced DNA: TGCGCCAGCAGCCAAGATACAGGGCGTTTGTCTGAAGCTTTCTTT. This translates into CASSQDTGRLSEAFF.